Shown below are 22 T cell receptor beta chains from a single sample sequenced in a study of blood T cells in healthy people across ages. For the second PCR, which ran for roughly 6 to 12 cycles, a sample-barcoded 5' primer and a J-beta primer mix were used. TCRdb called the 5' RACE reads again in MiXCR, with one record for every CDR3 protein. The sample lists about 690,000 distinct CDR3 sequences; around 41% were seen once. Sequenced input: blood. Every receptor here comes from a man older than 75 in good health.

This clonotype was seen many times. The V gene is TRBV3-1, the J gene TRBJ2-7; 7 nucleotides agree with TRBD2. Trimming took 4 bases from V and 2 from J; bases not matched to a gene: 2. Germline CDR1 is LGHDT and CDR2 is YNNKEL (reference sequence). The CDR3 has 13 residues. The CDR3 sequence: CASSRGGAYEQYF. The DNA of the CDR3 is TGTGCCAGCAGCCGCGGGGGAGCCTACGAGCAGTACTTC.

The chain carries TRBV3-1 and TRBJ2-7; 9 bases map to TRBD2. The CDR3 has 16 amino acids. CDR1 and CDR2 from the germline V gene are LGHDT and YNNKEL (reference sequence). Losses at the gene ends were 3 bases for V and 0 bases for J; bases not matched to a gene: 6. The DNA of the CDR3 is TGTGCCAGCAGCCAGTCTAGCGGGGTAAGCTCCTACGAGCAGTACTTC. As protein: CASSQSSGVSSYEQYF.

The chain combines TRBV6-2 or TRBV6-3 with TRBJ1-2; 8 nucleotides line up with TRBD1. V gave up 6 bases and J gave up 2 bases; unmatched junction bases: 17. The CDR3 consists of 18 residues. In germline, CDR1 is MNHEY, CDR2 SVGEGT. CDR3 coding DNA: TGTGCCAGCAGCCCGGATGGGATAGACAGGGGAAGAAACTATGGCTACACCTTC. Translated, it gives CASSPDGIDRGRNYGYTF.

The table lists this clonotype with a few counts. This chain joins TRBV28 and TRBJ2-6; D not certain. Between the trimmed V and J ends, which lost 2 bases and 2 bases, there was a span of 7 bases. This CDR3 contains 15 residues. From germline, CDR1 is MDHEN and CDR2 SYDVKM. The chain's CDR3 is CASSLGSAGANVLTF. CDR3 nucleotides: TGTGCCAGCAGTTTAGGGTCAGCTGGGGCCAACGTCCTGACTTTC. The variable domain in full, completed from reference TRBV28 and TRBJ2-6, reads DVKVTQSSRYLVKRTGEKVFLECVQDMDHENMFWYRQDPGLGLRLIYFSYDVKMKEKGDIPEGYSVSREKKERFSLILESASTNQTSMYLCASSLGSAGANVLTFGAGSRLTVL.

The rearrangement uses TRBV19 and TRBJ1-1; D uncertain. Deletions cut 10 bases from V and 6 bases from J, with 15 bases between. This CDR3 region has 12 residues. Germline assignment: CDR1 LNHDA and CDR2 SQIVND (reference sequence). This chain's CDR3 is CATSLRRSEAFF. The CDR3, as DNA: TGTGCCACTTCATTAAGGAGATCTGAAGCTTTCTTT.

The rearrangement uses TRBV25-1 and TRBJ1-2; 11 positions agree with TRBD1. The V segment lost 3 bases and the J segment 2 bases; nucleotides outside the gene matches: 2. CDR1 and CDR2 (germline): MGHDK, SYGVNS. The CDR3 spans 15 residues. The CDR3 nucleotides read TGTGCCAGCAGTGACGGGACAGGGGGAAACTATGGCTACACCTTC. Its protein is CASSDGTGGNYGYTF.

The chain uses TRBV7-3 and TRBJ2-3; no reliable D call. V lost 7 bases to trimming and J lost 3 bases, with 11 bases between them. CDR1 SGHTA and CDR2 FQGTGA come from the germline V gene. The CDR3 covers 13 residues. This CDR3 reads CASNFVATDTQYF. CDR3 nucleotides: TGTGCCAGCAACTTTGTTGCGACAGATACGCAGTATTTT.

This chain links TRBV20-1 with TRBJ1-3; TRBD1 matches at 9 bases. The CDR3 is 16 amino acids. CDR1 is DFQATT, CDR2 SNEGSKA, per germline (reference sequence). V dropped 6 bases and J dropped 2; count of bases not matched to a gene: 11. The CDR3 loop is CSALWDREKTGNTIYF. CDR3 DNA sequence: TGCAGTGCCCTATGGGACAGGGAAAAGACTGGAAACACCATATATTTT.

The chain carries TRBV7-2 and TRBJ1-4; D perhaps matches TRBD1 (6 bases). The CDR3 has 15 amino acids. The V gene lost 3 bases and the J gene lost 8 bases, with 16 bases spanning the gap. Germline assignment: CDR1 SGHTA and CDR2 FQGNSA. The DNA for the CDR3 is TGTGCCAGCAGCTTGGGGAACAGGGTCGGGGAAAAACTGTTTTTT. It encodes CASSLGNRVGEKLFF.

V is TRBV20-1 and J is TRBJ2-2; TRBD2 matches at 8 bases. The CDR3 is made up of 16 amino acids. Per the germline V gene, CDR1 is DFQATT and CDR2 is SNEGSKA (reference sequence). With V trimmed by 7 bases and J by 5 bases, 15 bases remained unmatched. The CDR3 DNA is TGCAGTGAATTCGGAGTTAGCGGGAAGGGAACCGGGGAGCTGTTTTTT. Translated: CSEFGVSGKGTGELFF.

The chain is built from TRBV12-3 or TRBV12-4 and TRBJ2-4; D perhaps matches TRBD1 (5 bases). Deletions cut 3 bases from V and 6 bases from J, with 15 bases between. CDR3 length equals 15 residues. CDR3 amino acids: CASSFPQGGVNIQYF. The CDR3 bases are TGTGCCAGCAGTTTTCCCCAGGGTGGAGTAAACATTCAGTACTTC.

This clonotype was seen ten or more times. The chain couples TRBV29-1 to TRBJ2-5, with a tentative D call TRBD2 (5 bases). The CDR3 is 12 residues long. The ends were cut back, 7 bases at V and 2 bases at J, with 11 bases in the middle. Germline CDR1 and CDR2: SQVTM and ANQGSEA. The CDR3 protein is CSASGLQETQYF. The CDR3 DNA is TGCAGCGCGTCGGGGTTACAAGAGACCCAGTACTTC.

This clonotype has a handful of counts. The V call is TRBV6-1, the J call TRBJ2-3, with a possible D match to TRBD2 (6 bases). Trimming pared 5 bases from V and 4 bases from J, leaving 13 bases between. This CDR3 is built from 14 residues. Germline lookup yields CDR1 MNHNS and CDR2 SASEGT. CDR3 region: CASSLRGVADTQYF. The DNA for the CDR3 is TGTGCCAGCAGTCTTCGCGGGGTTGCAGATACGCAGTATTTT.

This chain joins TRBV7-2 and TRBJ1-1; TRBD1 aligns across 7 bases. The CDR3 spans 13 residues. V dropped 1 base and J dropped 13; count of bases not matched to a gene: 9. CDR1 and CDR2 from the germline V gene are SGHTA and FQGNSA. CDR3 sequence: CASSLDGTAIRFF. CDR3 coding DNA: TGTGCCAGCAGCTTAGACGGGACAGCGATCCGTTTCTTT.

This clonotype has at least ten counts. This chain joins TRBV29-1 and TRBJ2-3, with 12 bases lining up with TRBD2. V lost 4 bases to trimming and J lost 0 bases; unmatched junction nucleotides: 5. Germline CDR1 is SQVTM and CDR2 is ANQGSEA. The CDR3 is 16 amino acids. The CDR3 is CSVVGLAGSSTDTQYF. CDR3 DNA: TGCAGCGTTGTCGGACTAGCGGGGTCTAGCACAGATACGCAGTATTTT.

This clonotype was counted ten times or more. The chain has TRBV24-1 and TRBJ2-3; unclear D gene. The CDR3 totals 15 residues. From germline, CDR1 is KGHDR and CDR2 SFDVKD. Trimming took 2 bases from V and 1 from J, leaving 9 bases between them. The CDR3 DNA sequence: TGTGCCACCAGTGATTCCGGGTCTCGCACAGATACGCAGTATTTT. Translation: CATSDSGSRTDTQYF.

This clonotype was counted ten times or more. The rearrangement links TRBV7-2 to TRBJ2-7; no definite D call. This CDR3 has 12 amino acids. V was cut by 1 base and J by 9 bases, with 10 bases left in between. In germline, CDR1 is SGHTA, CDR2 FQGNSA. The CDR3: CASSLDLAVQYF. The CDR3 DNA sequence: TGTGCCAGCAGCTTAGATCTCGCGGTGCAGTACTTC.

This clonotype was seen repeatedly, ten times or more. The rearrangement links TRBV12-5 to TRBJ2-5, with TRBD1 as a possible D gene (6 bases). Between the trimmed V and J ends, which lost 10 bases and 0 bases, there was a span of 18 bases. Per germline, CDR1 LGHNT and CDR2 FRNRAP. The CDR3 has 15 amino acids. The CDR3: CATAPGDTYQETQYF. The CDR3 nucleotides are TGTGCTACCGCCCCAGGGGATACGTACCAAGAGACCCAGTACTTC.

This clonotype was counted a few times. A much larger clone is a single base away; this may be a read error. The CDR3 here is CAARLNRDRGYTF. The CDR3 DNA reads TGTGCCGCCCGGCTAAACAGGGATCGGGGCTACACCTTC. V and J are TRBV19 and TRBJ1-2, with D possibly being TRBD1 (6 bases). The CDR3 is 13 amino acids. Germline V lookup: CDR1 LNHDA, CDR2 SQIVND (reference sequence). With 11 bases removed from V and 8 bases from J, the gap between germline ends came to 21 bases.

The chain employs TRBV6-2 or TRBV6-3 and TRBJ2-3; the D call may be TRBD1 or TRBD2 (6 bases each). Germline values: CDR1 MNHEY, CDR2 SVGEGT. This CDR3 has 17 residues. The V end was cut by 1 base, the J end by 3 bases, with 17 bases between. The DNA for the CDR3 is TGTGCCAGCAGTTACTACACAGGGAGGATACGAACAGATACGCAGTATTTT. Translation gives CASSYYTGRIRTDTQYF.

The chain recombines TRBV21-1 with TRBJ2-3. TRBV21-1 is flagged as a pseudogene. The CDR3 length is 12 residues. Here the CDR3 DNA reads TGTGCCAGCAGCAGGACGAAGGATACGCAGTATTTT. This translates into CASSRTKDTQYF.

J is TRBJ2-3 and V is TRBV6-1, with D tentatively TRBD2 (6 bases). The CDR3 length is 18 residues. From germline, CDR1 is MNHNS and CDR2 SASEGT. The V and J ends lost 7 bases and 0 bases respectively, with 23 bases between them. CDR3 sequence (DNA): TGTGCCAGCATCCTACCATCGCTCGGGGGACTGAGCACAGATACGCAGTATTTT. Translated: CASILPSLGGLSTDTQYF.